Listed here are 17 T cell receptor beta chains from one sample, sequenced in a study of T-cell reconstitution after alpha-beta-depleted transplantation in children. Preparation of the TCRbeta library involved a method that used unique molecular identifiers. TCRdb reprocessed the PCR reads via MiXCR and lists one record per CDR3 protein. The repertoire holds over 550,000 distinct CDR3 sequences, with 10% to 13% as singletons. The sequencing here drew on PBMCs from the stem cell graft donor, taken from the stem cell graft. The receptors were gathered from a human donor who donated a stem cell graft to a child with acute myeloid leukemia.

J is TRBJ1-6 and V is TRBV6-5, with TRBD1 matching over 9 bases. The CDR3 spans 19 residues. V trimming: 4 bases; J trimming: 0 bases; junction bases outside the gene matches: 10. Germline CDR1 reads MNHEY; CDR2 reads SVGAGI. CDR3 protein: CASSSVPGQGSSYNSPLHF. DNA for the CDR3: TGTGCCAGCAGTTCAGTCCCGGGACAGGGTAGCTCCTATAATTCACCCCTCCACTTT.

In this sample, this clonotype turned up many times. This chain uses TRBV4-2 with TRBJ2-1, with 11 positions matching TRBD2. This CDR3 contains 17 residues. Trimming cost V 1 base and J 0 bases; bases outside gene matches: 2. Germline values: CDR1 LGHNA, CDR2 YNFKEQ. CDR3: CASSQGLAGSSYNEQFF. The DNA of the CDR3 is TGTGCCAGCAGCCAAGGACTAGCGGGAAGCTCCTACAATGAGCAGTTCTTC.

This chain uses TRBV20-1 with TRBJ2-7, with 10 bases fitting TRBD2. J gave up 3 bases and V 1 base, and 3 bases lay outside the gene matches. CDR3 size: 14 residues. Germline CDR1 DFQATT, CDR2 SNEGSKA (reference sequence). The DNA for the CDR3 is TGCAGTGCTAGAGCCTGGACTAGCGGCTACGAGCAGTACTTC. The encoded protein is CSARAWTSGYEQYF.

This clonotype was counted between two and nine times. The CDR3 DNA reads as TGTGCCAGCAGCTCCTTAGGGGCGCTAGCGGGAGGGCGGTACACAGATACGCAGTATTTT. This sequence encodes CASSSLGALAGGRYTDTQYF. The chain links TRBV7-6 to TRBJ2-3; 12 bases match TRBD2. The V gene end was trimmed by 4 bases and the J gene end by 2 bases; junction bases not matched to a gene: 16. The CDR3 totals 20 residues. Germline V lookup: CDR1 SGHVS, CDR2 FNYEAQ.

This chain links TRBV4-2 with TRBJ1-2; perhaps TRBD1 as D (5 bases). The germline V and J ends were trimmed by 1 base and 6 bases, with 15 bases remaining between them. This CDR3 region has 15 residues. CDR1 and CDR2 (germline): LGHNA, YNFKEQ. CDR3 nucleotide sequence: TGTGCCAGCAGCCAAGGAATCCGGGGGATCGATGGCTACACCTTC. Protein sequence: CASSQGIRGIDGYTF.

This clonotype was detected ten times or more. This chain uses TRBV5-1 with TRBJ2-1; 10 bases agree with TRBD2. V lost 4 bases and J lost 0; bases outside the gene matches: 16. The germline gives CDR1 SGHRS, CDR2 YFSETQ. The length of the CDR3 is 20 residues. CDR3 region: CASSALLLAGVLSSYNEQFF. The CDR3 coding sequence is TGCGCCAGCAGCGCCCTCCTTCTAGCGGGAGTATTGAGCTCCTACAATGAGCAGTTCTTC.

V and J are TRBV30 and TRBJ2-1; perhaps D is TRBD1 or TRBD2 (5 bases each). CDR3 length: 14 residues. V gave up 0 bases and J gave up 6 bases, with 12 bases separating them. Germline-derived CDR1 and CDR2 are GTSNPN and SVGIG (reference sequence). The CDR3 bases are TGTGCCTGGAGTGTTTGGGGGAACAGCAATGAGCAGTTCTTC. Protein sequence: CAWSVWGNSNEQFF. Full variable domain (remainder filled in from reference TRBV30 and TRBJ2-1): SQTIHQWPATLVQPVGSPLSLECTVEGTSNPNLYWYRQAAGRGLQLLFYSVGIGQISSEVPQNLSASRPQDRQFILSSKKLLLSDSGFYLCAWSVWGNSNEQFFGPGTRLTVL.

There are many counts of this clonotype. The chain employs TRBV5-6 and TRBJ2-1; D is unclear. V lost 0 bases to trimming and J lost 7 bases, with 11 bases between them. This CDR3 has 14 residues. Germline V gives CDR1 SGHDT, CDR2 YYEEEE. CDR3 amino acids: CASSLGWSGNEQFF. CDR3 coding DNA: TGTGCCAGCAGCTTGGGGTGGAGTGGGAATGAGCAGTTCTTC.

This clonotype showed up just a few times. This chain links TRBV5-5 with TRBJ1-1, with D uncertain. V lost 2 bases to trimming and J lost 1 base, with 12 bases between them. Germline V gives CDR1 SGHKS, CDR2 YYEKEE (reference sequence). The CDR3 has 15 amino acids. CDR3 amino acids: CASSFSGVPNTEAFF. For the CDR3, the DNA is TGTGCCAGCAGCTTCAGTGGGGTCCCGAACACTGAAGCTTTCTTT. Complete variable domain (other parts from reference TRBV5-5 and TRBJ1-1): DAGVTQSPTHLIKTRGQQVTLRCSPISGHKSVSWYQQVLGQGPQFIFQYYEKEERGRGNFPDRFSARQFPNYSSELNVNALLLGDSALYLCASSFSGVPNTEAFFGQGTRLTVV.

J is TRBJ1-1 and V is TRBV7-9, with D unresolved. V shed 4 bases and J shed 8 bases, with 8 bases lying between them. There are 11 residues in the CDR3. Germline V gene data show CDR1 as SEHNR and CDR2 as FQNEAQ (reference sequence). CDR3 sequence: CASSSWAEAFF. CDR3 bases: TGTGCCAGCAGCTCGTGGGCCGAAGCTTTCTTT.

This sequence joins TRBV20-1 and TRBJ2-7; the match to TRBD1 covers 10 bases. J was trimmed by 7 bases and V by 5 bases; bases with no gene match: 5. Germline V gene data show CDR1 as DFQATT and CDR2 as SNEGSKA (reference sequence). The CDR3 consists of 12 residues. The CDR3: CSARQGAGEQYF. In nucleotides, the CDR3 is TGCAGTGCTCGACAGGGGGCGGGGGAGCAGTACTTC.

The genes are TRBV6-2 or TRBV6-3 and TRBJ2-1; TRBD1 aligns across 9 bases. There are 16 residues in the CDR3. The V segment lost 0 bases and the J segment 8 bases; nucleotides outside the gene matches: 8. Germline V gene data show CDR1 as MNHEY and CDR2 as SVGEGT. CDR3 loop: CASSYSSRTGADEQFF. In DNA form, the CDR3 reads TGTGCCAGCAGTTACTCGAGTAGGACAGGGGCCGATGAGCAGTTCTTC.

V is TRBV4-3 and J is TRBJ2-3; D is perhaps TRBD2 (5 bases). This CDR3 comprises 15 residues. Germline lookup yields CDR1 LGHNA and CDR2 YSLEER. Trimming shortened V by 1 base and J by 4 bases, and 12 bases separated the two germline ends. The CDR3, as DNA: TGCGCCAGCAGCCAAGGAGCTAGCAGGTCAGATACGCAGTATTTT. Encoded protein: CASSQGASRSDTQYF.

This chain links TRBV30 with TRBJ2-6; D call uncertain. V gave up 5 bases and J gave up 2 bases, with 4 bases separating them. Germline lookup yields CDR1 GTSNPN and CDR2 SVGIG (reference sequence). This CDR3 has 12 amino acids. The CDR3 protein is CAWQAGANVLTF. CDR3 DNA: TGTGCCTGGCAAGCTGGGGCCAACGTCCTGACTTTC.

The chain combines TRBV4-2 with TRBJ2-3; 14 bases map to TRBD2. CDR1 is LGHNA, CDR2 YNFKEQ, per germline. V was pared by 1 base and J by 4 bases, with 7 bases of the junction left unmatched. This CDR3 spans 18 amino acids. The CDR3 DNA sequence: TGTGCCAGCAGCCAAGCACCTCCGGGACTAGCGGGAGCAGATACGCAGTATTTT. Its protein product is CASSQAPPGLAGADTQYF.

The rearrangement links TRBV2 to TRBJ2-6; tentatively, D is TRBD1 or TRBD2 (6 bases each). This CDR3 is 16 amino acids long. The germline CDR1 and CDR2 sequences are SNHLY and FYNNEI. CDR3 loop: CASVGGTKPGANVLTF. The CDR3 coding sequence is TGTGCGTCTGTAGGAGGGACAAAGCCTGGGGCCAACGTCCTGACTTTC.

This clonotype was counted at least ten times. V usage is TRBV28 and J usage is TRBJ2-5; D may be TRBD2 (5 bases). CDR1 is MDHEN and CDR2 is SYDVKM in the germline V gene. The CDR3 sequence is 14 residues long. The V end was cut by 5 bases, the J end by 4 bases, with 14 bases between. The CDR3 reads CASSIYRGGETQYF. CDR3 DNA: TGTGCCAGCAGTATCTATCGGGGTGGAGAGACCCAGTACTTC.